This is a list of T cell receptor beta chains from one sample in a study of T cells in Graves' hyperthyroidism and ophthalmopathy. TCRdb passed the multiplex PCR reads through MiXCR, listing each CDR3 protein once. The profile shows hundreds of thousands of distinct CDR3 sequences, 38% of them singletons. Specimen: blood. These receptors were obtained from a man aged 18 to 29 with Graves' hyperthyroidism. Each CDR3 is given without its conserved first and last residue. Rows may omit the clone size; those that give it use once, few, many or a size class.

many TRBV2 ASSESRGRYEQY
. TRBV29-1 SLDYNEETQY
many TRBV15 ATSIAGGLNTGELF
. TRBV2 ASSDPTSGRDYEQY
many TRBV7-2 ASRPSGVPREQY
. TRBV7-2 ASSPREGLSSYEQY
few TRBV7-2 ASSLSLGNQPQH
. TRBV25-1 ASSLDSGVYETQY
. TRBV29-1 SVGGLAGASTDTQY
many TRBV29-1 SVEILGRQETQY
once TRBV2 ASNGRVSTDTQY
. TRBV19 ASSRGTGVNQPQH
. TRBV7-9 ASSLARVLGQGLNTEAF
many TRBV7-6 ASSSGLAHGNTIY
. TRBV12-3/TRBV12-4 ASSPTGTVPYEQY
. TRBV5-6 ASSSNRGRNTEAF
. TRBV6-1 ASTPEGEHTGELF
. TRBV12-3/TRBV12-4 ASSPTGGHEQY
. TRBV25-1 ASIPGQGNGNSEAF
. TRBV20-1 SASGGTNPSYEQY
. TRBV20-1 SARTVTNTEAF
. TRBV24-1 ATSDRDRNGYT
many TRBV2 ASSERPEVTEAF
. TRBV6-5 ASSLEGERAEAF
many TRBV5-8 ASSFRTTIY
. TRBV20-1 SAREGRQFYGYT
few TRBV7-9 ASRPQGAGYGYT
. TRBV12-3/TRBV12-4 ASSLVGQGYQPQH
many TRBV29-1 SAEDRRGVNYGYT
. TRBV6-5 ASSPSRGHQPQH
. TRBV20-1 SARSMGDRGHNSYEQY
. TRBV19 ASSILAESYEQY
. TRBV2 ASSPVAPGGEQY
. TRBV20-1 SARPSGSSGYEQY
. TRBV7-9 ASRFPGQGLLSGANVLT
. TRBV20-1 SARGLLAGGNYEQY
many TRBV9 ASSSFDRGGETQY
many TRBV5-6 ASSLSAGVETQY
. TRBV29-1 SGEEGRYT
. TRBV12-3/TRBV12-4 ASAPEGQETQY
few TRBV12-3/TRBV12-4 ASGSPGDQETQY
. TRBV10-3 AISSGNGNTIY
few TRBV19 ASSIGSHQPQH
. TRBV10-3 AISESRTEEAF
many TRBV7-6 ASSRDHSGANVLT
. TRBV7-8 ASSLERGEAF
. TRBV9 ASSVASATPNTGELF
many TRBV7-9 ASSHRDRGEKLF
. TRBV20-1 SARDSKRASSGANVLT
. TRBV7-2 ASTLTSFSEQY
many TRBV19 ASKPVRQGNGYT
. TRBV29-1 SAHSGTGEQY
few TRBV4-1 ASGRTGERELF
. TRBV6-1 ASSGTSGSSGANVLT
. TRBV7-3 ASSPRQASNTGELF
once TRBV7-9 ASSLGGTRETQY
once TRBV7-9 ASSALSTDTQY
. TRBV2 ASMRRANSGNTIY
few TRBV14 ASSPGSLQETQY
. TRBV29-1 SVSRDREGTEAF